This TCR beta chain was identified during a study of cytomegalovirus exposure and HLA in healthy donors. The study, taken as a whole, reports: TCR sequences were mostly rare, though some public TCRs occurred in many donors. A link between a missense DCLRE1C variant and TCR beta V- and J-gene trimming emerged from a later analysis. Likely technical artifact: a cluster of highly shared sequence variants.

A remark on this clone: Its antigen remains unidentified.

Germline V gene sequence: CDR1 SNHLY, CDR2 FYNNEI. The CDR3 loop spans 11 amino acids. V lost 4 bases and J lost 8, with 8 bases in between. Use of 60 Vbeta and 13 Jbeta primers characterized the PCR. How the authors handled the data: The authors later counted 65 million to 90 million unique TCR beta chains, some 11 million of them shared. Assay used: immunoSEQ multiplex PCR; TCRdb lists only in-frame clones, some missing. V, J and clone size are those of that table, while D and trimming were read from the DNA. This sample yields tens of thousands of clones, of which over 60% are seen a single time; roughly 25% belongs to the top ten.

The source of this sequence is a man aged 50 to 59 in good health and CMV-seropositive. Sequenced: PBMCs. The chain uses TRBV2 and TRBJ1-1, with no clear D. CDR3 in DNA: TGTGCCAGCAGTGCTTGGCAGGAAGCTTTCTTT. It encodes CASSAWQEAFF.